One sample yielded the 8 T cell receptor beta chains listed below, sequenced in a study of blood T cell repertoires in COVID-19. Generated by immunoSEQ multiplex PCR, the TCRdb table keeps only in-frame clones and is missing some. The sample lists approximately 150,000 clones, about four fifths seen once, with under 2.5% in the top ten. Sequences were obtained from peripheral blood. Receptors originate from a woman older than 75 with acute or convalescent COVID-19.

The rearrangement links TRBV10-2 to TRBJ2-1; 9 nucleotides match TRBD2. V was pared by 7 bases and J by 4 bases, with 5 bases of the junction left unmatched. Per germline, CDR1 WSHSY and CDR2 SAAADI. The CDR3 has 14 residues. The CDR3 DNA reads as TGCGCCAGCAACCTGGCGGGGGGGTACAATGAGCAGTTCTTC. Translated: CASNLAGGYNEQFF.

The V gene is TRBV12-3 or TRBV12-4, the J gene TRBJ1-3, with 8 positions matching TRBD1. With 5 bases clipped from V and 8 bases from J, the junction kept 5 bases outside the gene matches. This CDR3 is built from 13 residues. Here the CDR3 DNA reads TGTGCCAGCAGTGTTTACAGGGGGGACACCATATATTTT. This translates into CASSVYRGDTIYF.

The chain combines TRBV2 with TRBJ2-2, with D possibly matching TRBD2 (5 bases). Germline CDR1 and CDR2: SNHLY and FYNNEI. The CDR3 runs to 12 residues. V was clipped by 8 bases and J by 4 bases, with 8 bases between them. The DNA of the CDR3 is TGTGCCAGCGGGAGAAGCACCGGGGAGCTGTTTTTT. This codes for CASGRSTGELFF.

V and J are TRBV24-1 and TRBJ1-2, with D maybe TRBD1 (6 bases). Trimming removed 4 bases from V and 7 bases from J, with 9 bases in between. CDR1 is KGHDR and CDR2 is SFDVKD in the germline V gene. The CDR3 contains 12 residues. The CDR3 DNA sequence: TGTGCCACCAGTGAACAGGGACGTGGCTACACCTTC. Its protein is CATSEQGRGYTF.

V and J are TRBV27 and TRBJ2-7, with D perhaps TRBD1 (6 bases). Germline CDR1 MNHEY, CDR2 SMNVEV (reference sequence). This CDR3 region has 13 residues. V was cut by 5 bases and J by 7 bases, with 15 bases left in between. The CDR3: CASSPIDRIEQYF. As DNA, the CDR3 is TGTGCCAGCAGTCCGATCGACAGGATTGAGCAGTACTTC.

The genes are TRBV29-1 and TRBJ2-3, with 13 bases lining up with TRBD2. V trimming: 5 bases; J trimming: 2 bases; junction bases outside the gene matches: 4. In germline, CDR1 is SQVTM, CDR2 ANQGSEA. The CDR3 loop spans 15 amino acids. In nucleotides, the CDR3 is TGCAGCGTTCAAGGACTAGCGGGGGCCACAGATACGCAGTATTTT. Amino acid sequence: CSVQGLAGATDTQYF.

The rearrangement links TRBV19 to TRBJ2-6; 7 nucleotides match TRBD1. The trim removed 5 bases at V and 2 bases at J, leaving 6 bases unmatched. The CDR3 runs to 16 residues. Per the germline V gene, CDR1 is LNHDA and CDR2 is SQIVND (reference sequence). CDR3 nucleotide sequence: TGTGCCAGTAGTCTAGGGACAGACACTGGGGCCAACGTCCTGACTTTC. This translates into CASSLGTDTGANVLTF.

The CDR3 DNA reads as TGTGCCAGCAGTAACGGGGACAGGGGTGAAGCTTTCTTT. As protein: CASSNGDRGEAFF. This rearrangement joins TRBV6-5 to TRBJ1-1; 10 bases match TRBD1. J lost 7 bases, V lost 5 bases, and 4 bases had no gene match. This CDR3 comprises 13 residues. Germline CDR1 MNHEY, CDR2 SVGAGI.